What follows are 19 T cell receptor beta chains derived from one specimen sequenced in a study of blood T cell repertoires in COVID-19. Assay: immunoSEQ multiplex PCR; the TCRdb copy retains only in-frame clones and omits some. The table includes about 73,000 clones, approximately 80% detected once. The sample taken for sequencing was peripheral blood. These receptors were obtained from a woman aged 60 to 75 with acute or convalescent COVID-19.

The chain is built from TRBV5-1 and TRBJ2-1; 7 nucleotides align to TRBD2. The CDR3 spans 15 residues. The germline CDR1 and CDR2 sequences are SGHRS and YFSETQ. V shed 5 bases and J 4 bases; nucleotides not matched to a gene: 9. CDR3 sequence reads: CASRPASGIYNEQFF. The CDR3 nucleotides are TGCGCCAGCAGGCCTGCCAGCGGGATTTACAATGAGCAGTTCTTC.

The chain recombines TRBV19 with TRBJ1-5, with TRBD1 matching 9 bases. Germline lookup yields CDR1 LNHDA and CDR2 SQIVND (reference sequence). This CDR3 has 14 amino acids. The trim removed 6 bases at V and 7 bases at J, leaving 7 bases unmatched. For the CDR3, the DNA is TGTGCCAGTAGACGCGGGACAGGGTCACAGCCCCAGCATTTT. Its translation is CASRRGTGSQPQHF.

The V gene is TRBV6-6, the J gene TRBJ1-3; TRBD1 matches 11 bases. Trimming cost V 5 bases and J 1 base; bases outside gene matches: 4. The CDR3 consists of 16 residues. CDR1 MNHNY and CDR2 SVGAGI come from the germline V gene (reference sequence). Written as DNA, the CDR3 is TGTGCCAGCAGTGGGACAGGGGGGACGTCTGGAAACACCATATATTTT. Translating gives CASSGTGGTSGNTIYF.

This clone has a handful of counts. The J gene is TRBJ2-3, the V gene TRBV7-2; D is perhaps TRBD2 (6 bases). The V end lost 0 bases, the J end lost 4 bases, and 11 bases lay between the germline ends. The CDR3 is 15 residues long. Germline V gene lookup returns CDR1 SGHTA and CDR2 FQGNSA. The CDR3 DNA sequence: TGTGCCAGCAGCTTAGCCGCCGGGAGATCAGATACGCAGTATTTT. Protein: CASSLAAGRSDTQYF.

The chain has TRBV19 and TRBJ1-5; weak D call: TRBD1 (5 bases). The ends were cut back, 3 bases at V and 6 bases at J, with 9 bases in the middle. Germline lookup yields CDR1 LNHDA and CDR2 SQIVND (reference sequence). This CDR3 has 13 amino acids. CDR3 DNA: TGTGCCAGTAGTATTAAGGGGTTTCAGCCCCAGCATTTT. Translation gives CASSIKGFQPQHF. The complete variable domain, with remaining parts taken from reference TRBV19 and TRBJ1-5, reads DGGITQSPKYLFRKEGQNVTLSCEQNLNHDAMYWYRQDPGQGLRLIYYSQIVNDFQKGDIAEGYSVSREKKESFPLTVTSAQKNPTAFYLCASSIKGFQPQHFGDGTRLSIL.

DNA for the CDR3: TGTGCCAGCAGCGTTACAGGGGTCCCCTACAATGAGCAGTTCTTC. It specifies CASSVTGVPYNEQFF. This chain joins TRBV7-3 and TRBJ2-1; 7 bases map to TRBD1. Germline V gives CDR1 SGHTA, CDR2 FQGTGA. The V and J ends lost 5 bases and 2 bases, in that order; junction bases with no gene match: 6. The CDR3 totals 15 residues.

This chain connects TRBV11-2 to TRBJ1-2, with 7 bases identical to TRBD1. Trimming cost V 5 bases and J 2 bases; bases outside gene matches: 17. The CDR3 spans 18 residues. In germline, CDR1 is SGHAT, CDR2 FQNNGV. DNA of the CDR3: TGTGCCAGCAGCCCAGGGTACAGGGGATATAGGGGAAACTATGGCTACACCTTC. Its translation: CASSPGYRGYRGNYGYTF.

The chain carries TRBV18 and TRBJ1-1, with TRBD1 identical over 7 bases. CDR1 is KGHSH and CDR2 is LQKENI in the germline V gene. V shed 6 bases and J 0 bases; nucleotides not matched to a gene: 16. The CDR3 spans 18 residues. The CDR3 protein is CASSPRQTGGGMNTEAFF. Here the CDR3 DNA reads TGTGCCAGCTCGCCTCGGCAGACAGGAGGGGGCATGAACACTGAAGCTTTCTTT.

The chain couples TRBV15 to TRBJ1-2; D not resolved. With 3 bases removed from V and 8 bases from J, the gap between germline ends came to 16 bases. Germline CDR1 is LNHNV and CDR2 is YYDKDF (reference sequence). The CDR3 is 14 residues long. In nucleotides, the CDR3 is TGTGCCACCAGCAGGGAACTCGGAGCGCGGGGCTACACCTTC. Residues: CATSRELGARGYTF.

The rearrangement links TRBV28 to TRBJ2-7, with 9 bases lining up with TRBD1. Germline CDR1 MDHEN, CDR2 SYDVKM. J gave up 2 bases and V 4 bases, and 6 bases lay outside the gene matches. The CDR3 contains 15 residues. CDR3 nucleotides: TGTGCCAGCAGTTCCCCGGGACAGGGCACCTACGAGCAGTACTTC. It codes for CASSSPGQGTYEQYF. The full variable domain, rest sourced from reference TRBV28 and TRBJ2-7, is DVKVTQSSRYLVKRTGEKVFLECVQDMDHENMFWYRQDPGLGLRLIYFSYDVKMKEKGDIPEGYSVSREKKERFSLILESASTNQTSMYLCASSSPGQGTYEQYFGPGTRLTVT.

The chain joins TRBV30 to TRBJ2-1; D unclear. The ends were cut back, 2 bases at V and 5 bases at J, with 10 bases in the middle. CDR3 length: 13 residues. Germline values: CDR1 GTSNPN, CDR2 SVGIG (reference sequence). In DNA, the CDR3 is TGTGCCTGGAGTATTGCGTTTAACAATGAGCAGTTCTTC. As protein: CAWSIAFNNEQFF.

This chain uses TRBV11-1 with TRBJ2-1; tentatively, D is TRBD2 (7 bases). V was shortened by 5 bases and J by 3 bases, with 17 bases between the two germline ends. This CDR3 is 16 amino acids long. CDR1 is SGHAT, CDR2 FQDESV, per germline (reference sequence). The CDR3 sequence: CASSGGGARRYNEQFF. The CDR3 bases are TGTGCCAGCAGCGGTGGGGGGGCCAGGCGCTACAATGAGCAGTTCTTC.

This chain uses TRBV30 with TRBJ2-3; 8 nucleotides match TRBD1. CDR3 length: 16 residues. Looked up from germline, CDR1 is GTSNPN and CDR2 is SVGIG (reference sequence). V shed 5 bases and J 1 base; nucleotides not matched to a gene: 11. The CDR3 loop reads CAWDRGTYSGTDTQYF. CDR3 coding DNA: TGTGCCTGGGACAGGGGTACGTATTCTGGCACAGATACGCAGTATTTT.

The chain carries TRBV18 and TRBJ2-7; maybe TRBD1 (5 bases). V was pared by 2 bases and J by 4 bases, with 9 bases between. The CDR3 consists of 13 residues. Germline V gene lookup returns CDR1 KGHSH and CDR2 LQKENI. The CDR3 spells CASSPGAQYEQYF. DNA for the CDR3: TGTGCCAGCTCACCAGGGGCGCAGTACGAGCAGTACTTC.

The chain recombines TRBV5-4 with TRBJ2-6; D is perhaps TRBD1 (5 bases). Trimming pared 0 bases from V and 2 bases from J, leaving 9 bases between. Germline lookup yields CDR1 SGHNT and CDR2 YYREEE (reference sequence). This CDR3 region has 16 residues. CDR3 amino acids: CASSLGGPTGANVLTF. The CDR3 DNA is TGTGCCAGCAGCTTGGGGGGCCCAACTGGGGCCAACGTCCTGACTTTC.

This clone has a handful of counts. The CDR3 loop is CASSKQGINEKLFF. The CDR3 DNA is TGTGCCAGCAGTAAACAGGGTATCAATGAAAAACTGTTTTTT. The V and J genes are TRBV2 and TRBJ1-4; possible D gene TRBD1, 6 bases. Trimming stripped 5 bases from V and 5 bases from J, with 12 bases between. The CDR3 runs to 14 residues. CDR1 is SNHLY and CDR2 is FYNNEI in the germline V gene. The whole variable domain, remainder taken from reference TRBV2 and TRBJ1-4, is EPEVTQTPSHQVTQMGQEVILRCVPISNHLYFYWYRQILGQKVEFLVSFYNNEISEKSEIFDDQFSVERPDGSNFTLKIRSTKLEDSAMYFCASSKQGINEKLFFGSGTQLSVL.

V is TRBV27 and J is TRBJ1-6, with 9 bases that match TRBD1. The CDR3 runs 15 residues. Germline lookup yields CDR1 MNHEY and CDR2 SMNVEV (reference sequence). Trimming at V came to 8 bases and at J to 6 bases, leaving 8 bases not matched to a gene. CDR3 nucleotides: TGTGCCAGCGGCTCCGGGACAGGGAGTAATTCACCCCTCCACTTT. It codes for CASGSGTGSNSPLHF.

The V and J genes are TRBV11-2 and TRBJ1-1; D ambiguous. V lost 0 bases, J lost 0 bases, and 8 bases lay in between. Looked up from germline, CDR1 is SGHAT and CDR2 is FQNNGV. The CDR3 runs 15 residues. The CDR3 loop reads CASSLDQVVNTEAFF. The DNA for the CDR3 is TGTGCCAGCAGCTTAGACCAGGTTGTGAACACTGAAGCTTTCTTT.

This clone was seen more than once but under ten times. The chain has TRBV4-2 and TRBJ1-5; weak D call: TRBD1 (5 bases). Per the germline V gene, CDR1 is LGHNA and CDR2 is YNFKEQ. Trimming removed 0 bases from V and 7 bases from J, with 13 bases in between. The CDR3 has 15 amino acids. The CDR3 DNA is TGTGCCAGCAGCCAAGATCCCCTTGGGGGGCAGCCCCAGCATTTT. As protein: CASSQDPLGGQPQHF.